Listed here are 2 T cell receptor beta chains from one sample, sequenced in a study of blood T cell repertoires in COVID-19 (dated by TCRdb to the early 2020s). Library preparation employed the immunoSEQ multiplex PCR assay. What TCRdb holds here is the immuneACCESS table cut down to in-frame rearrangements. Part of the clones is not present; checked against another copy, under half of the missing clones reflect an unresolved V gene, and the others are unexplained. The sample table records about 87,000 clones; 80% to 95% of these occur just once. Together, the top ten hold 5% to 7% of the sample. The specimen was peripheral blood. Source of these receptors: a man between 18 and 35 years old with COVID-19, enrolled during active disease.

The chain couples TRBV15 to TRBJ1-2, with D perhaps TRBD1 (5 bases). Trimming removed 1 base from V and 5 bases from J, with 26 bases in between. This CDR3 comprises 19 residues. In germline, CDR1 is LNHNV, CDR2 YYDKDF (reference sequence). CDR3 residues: CATSRGDVPGGTGVYGYTF. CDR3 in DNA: TGTGCCACCAGCAGAGGGGACGTCCCCGGAGGGACTGGGGTATATGGCTACACCTTC.

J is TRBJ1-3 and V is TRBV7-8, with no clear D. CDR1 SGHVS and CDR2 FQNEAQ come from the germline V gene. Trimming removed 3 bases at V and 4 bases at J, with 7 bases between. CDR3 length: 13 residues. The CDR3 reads CASSFLAGNTIYF. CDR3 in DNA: TGTGCCAGCAGCTTTCTAGCCGGAAACACCATATATTTT.